This T cell receptor beta chain comes out of a study of blood T cells in healthy people across ages. The study, taken as a whole, reports: Any conclusive comparison of naive versus antigen-experienced cells was prevented by using unsorted PBMCs.

Germline-derived CDR1 and CDR2 are MNHEY and SVGEGT. V was clipped by 7 bases and J by 4 bases, with 19 bases between them. This CDR3 has 15 residues. Sample-barcoded 5' priming and a J-beta primer mix drove a second PCR of 7 to 11 cycles. TCRdb re-derived calls from the 5' RACE reads in MiXCR, one entry per CDR3 protein. This table has more than 900,000 distinct CDR3 sequences, under 30% appearing once. Concerning this clonotype itself: Its antigen is undetermined.

These data also formed part of another study, on T cells of mothers and their children. That paper adds: TCR recombination output is shaped by thymic selection similarly in related and unrelated pairs.

The chain employs TRBV6-2 or TRBV6-3 and TRBJ2-5; D ambiguous. The TCR comes from a girl aged 2 to 9 in good health. The sequencing input was blood. The CDR3 spells CASTTEENLGETQYF. CDR3 coding DNA: TGTGCCAGCACCACCGAGGAAAATTTGGGAGAGACCCAGTACTTC.